These 32 T cell receptor beta chains were all obtained from the same sample, sequenced in a study of blood T cells in healthy people across ages. The use of a sample-barcoded 5' primer and a J-beta primer mix characterized a second PCR of roughly 7 to 12 cycles. MiXCR, run by TCRdb on the 5' RACE reads, gives a single entry per CDR3 protein. The sample consists of 700,000 to 850,000 distinct CDR3 sequences, approximately 53% of them appearing once. Source material: blood. All receptors come from a man older than 75 in good health.

The chain links TRBV2 to TRBJ2-5; TRBD1 aligns across 7 bases. There are 13 residues in the CDR3. Germline-derived CDR1 and CDR2 are SNHLY and FYNNEI. With V trimmed by 7 bases and J by 11 bases, 13 bases remained unmatched. The CDR3 reads CASKATGLGEQYF. The DNA for the CDR3 is TGTGCCAGCAAGGCGACAGGGTTGGGTGAGCAGTACTTC. The variable domain in full, with the rest retrieved from reference TRBV2 and TRBJ2-5, is EPEVTQTPSHQVTQMGQEVILRCVPISNHLYFYWYRQILGQKVEFLVSFYNNEISEKSEIFDDQFSVERPDGSNFTLKIRSTKLEDSAMYFCASKATGLGEQYFGPGTRLLVL.

This clonotype was recorded a few times. The chain couples TRBV7-9 to TRBJ2-7, with D possibly TRBD1 on 6 matching bases. V was cut by 1 base and J by 6 bases, with 10 bases left in between. The CDR3 runs 13 residues. The germline gives CDR1 SEHNR, CDR2 FQNEAQ (reference sequence). DNA of the CDR3: TGTGCCAGCAGCTTAGGGGCAGGGGTCGAGCAGTACTTC. Its protein is CASSLGAGVEQYF.

This chain links TRBV25-1 with TRBJ1-2; 7 bases fit TRBD1. The V gene end was trimmed by 6 bases and the J gene end by 0 bases; junction bases not matched to a gene: 13. CDR3 length: 17 residues. From germline, CDR1 is MGHDK and CDR2 SYGVNS. For the CDR3, the DNA is TGTGCCAGCAGATTGAGGTCAGGGGGACCCACTAACTATGGCTACACCTTC. Amino acids: CASRLRSGGPTNYGYTF.

In its sample, this clonotype was seen a few times. The chain combines TRBV18 with TRBJ2-4; D tentatively reads TRBD1 or TRBD2 (5 bases each). The J call may be faulty, since TRBJ2-7 better matches the DNA end. CDR3 size: 12 residues. Germline V gene sequence: CDR1 KGHSH, CDR2 LQKENI. CDR3 in DNA: TGTGCCAGCGGTGGGACCGCATACGAGCAGTACTTC. It codes for CASGGTAYEQYF.

The DNA for the CDR3 is TGTGCCAGCAGTGGGCGCAGAGAACAGCCCCAGCATTTT. It encodes CASSGRREQPQHF. The chain joins TRBV2 to TRBJ1-5; D remains ambiguous. V lost 4 bases and J 7 bases, leaving 11 bases between the germline ends. The germline V gene has CDR1 SNHLY and CDR2 FYNNEI. CDR3 length: 13 residues.

J is TRBJ2-7 and V is TRBV7-8; 9 bases agree with TRBD2. Germline lookup yields CDR1 SGHVS and CDR2 FQNEAQ. The CDR3 consists of 16 residues. After removal of 4 bases from V and 5 bases from J, the junction contained 12 bases not matched to a gene. CDR3 amino acids: CASSSPLAGDGDEQYF. The CDR3, as DNA: TGTGCCAGCAGCTCCCCCTTAGCGGGAGACGGCGACGAGCAGTACTTC.

V gene TRBV29-1 combines with J gene TRBJ2-1; the match to TRBD1 covers 8 bases. The J segment lost 9 bases and the V segment lost 2 bases, leaving 6 bases of the junction unmatched. Per germline, CDR1 SQVTM and CDR2 ANQGSEA. The CDR3 is 13 amino acids. The CDR3 protein is CSVENRGSSEQFF. The CDR3 region has the DNA TGCAGCGTTGAAAACAGGGGGTCGAGTGAGCAGTTCTTC.

Only a few counts were recorded for this clonotype. CDR3: CASRLVTEPGGYTF. CDR3 DNA: TGTGCCAGCAGACTGGTGACAGAGCCGGGTGGCTACACCTTC. The V and J genes are TRBV21-1 and TRBJ1-2; TRBD1, the D gene given by the table, was not confirmed from the DNA. TRBV21-1 is a listed pseudogene. The CDR3 runs 14 residues.

This clonotype appeared a few times. The V gene is TRBV12-3 or TRBV12-4, the J gene TRBJ2-3; the D gene is possibly TRBD2 (6 bases). V lost 2 bases to trimming and J lost 10 bases, with 7 bases between them. The CDR3 sequence is 11 residues long. The CDR3 loop is CASSLTSPQYF. For the CDR3, the DNA is TGTGCCAGCAGTTTAACTAGCCCGCAGTATTTT.

This clonotype was counted only a few times. The chain has TRBV29-1 and TRBJ1-2; D may be TRBD1 (6 bases). The V and J ends lost 4 bases and 7 bases respectively, with 13 bases between them. The CDR3 consists of 12 residues. Germline assignment: CDR1 SQVTM and CDR2 ANQGSEA. CDR3 DNA sequence: TGCAGCGTTGGTGAGGGGGGCTTTGGCTACACCTTC. The encoded protein is CSVGEGGFGYTF.

This clonotype was seen more than once but under ten times. This chain uses TRBV20-1 with TRBJ2-1; 9 positions match TRBD1. CDR3 length: 13 amino acids. The germline CDR1 and CDR2 sequences are DFQATT and SNEGSKA (reference sequence). Trimming cost V 4 bases and J 7 bases; bases outside gene matches: 5. Here the CDR3 DNA reads TGCAGTGCTATAAGACAGGGGGGAAATGAGCAGTTCTTC. Its protein product is CSAIRQGGNEQFF.

The chain has TRBV20-1 and TRBJ2-7; D may be TRBD2 (5 bases). Germline CDR1 is DFQATT and CDR2 is SNEGSKA (reference sequence). V was cut by 1 base and J by 6 bases, with 16 bases left in between. This CDR3 region has 14 residues. The CDR3 DNA sequence: TGCAGTGCTAGAGGGGCTAGCTTTTTGGGCGAGCAGTACTTC. This gives the protein CSARGASFLGEQYF.

This clonotype was seen more than once but under ten times. This chain links TRBV6-6 with TRBJ2-3, with no clear D. Trimming left V 6 bases short and J 4 bases short, with 8 bases between. The CDR3 is 12 amino acids. Germline CDR1 and CDR2: MNHNY and SVGAGI (reference sequence). CDR3 in DNA: TGTGCCAGCAGCCCGATGGCAGATACGCAGTATTTT. Protein: CASSPMADTQYF.

This clonotype appeared a single time. This chain joins TRBV11-2 and TRBJ1-2; 9 positions match TRBD1. V lost 0 bases and J lost 8; bases outside the gene matches: 7. The CDR3 loop spans 15 amino acids. Germline CDR1 and CDR2: SGHAT and FQNNGV. As DNA, the CDR3 is TGTGCCAGCAGCTTAGACCGGACAGGGGTGCGAGGCTACACCTTC. This translates into CASSLDRTGVRGYTF.

A few counts support this clonotype. The rearrangement joins TRBV6-2 or TRBV6-3 to TRBJ2-7; possible D gene TRBD1, 6 bases. From germline, CDR1 is MNHEY and CDR2 SVGEGT. The germline V and J ends were trimmed by 7 bases and 0 bases, with 19 bases remaining between them. The CDR3 runs 16 residues. CDR3 amino acids: CASKKGEALSSYEQYF. The CDR3 DNA reads TGTGCCAGCAAGAAGGGGGAAGCGCTGAGCTCCTACGAGCAGTACTTC.

This rearrangement joins TRBV14 to TRBJ1-2, with D maybe TRBD1 (5 bases). CDR3 length equals 15 residues. V lost 4 bases, J lost 3 bases, and 15 bases lay in between. Germline CDR1 SGHDN, CDR2 FVKESK. CDR3 sequence reads: CASSPSGAGHYGYTF. For the CDR3, the DNA is TGTGCCAGCAGCCCCTCCGGGGCAGGGCACTATGGCTACACCTTC.

This clonotype was observed a handful of times. This chain connects TRBV25-1 to TRBJ2-7; 7 bases match TRBD1. The J call is doubtful: the DNA matches TRBJ2-5 better. The CDR3 runs to 16 residues. Germline loops: CDR1 MGHDK, CDR2 SYGVNS. The CDR3 DNA follows: TGTGCCAGCAGTGAATGGCCTTCCAACAGGGGAGAGACCCAGTACTTC. Translated, it gives CASSEWPSNRGETQYF.

This clonotype was seen ten or more times. The J gene is TRBJ2-7, the V gene TRBV29-1; TRBD2 agrees at 7 bases. The CDR3 sequence is 12 residues long. The V gene end was trimmed by 7 bases and the J gene end by 1 base; junction bases not matched to a gene: 4. Germline V gene sequence: CDR1 SQVTM, CDR2 ANQGSEA. The CDR3 loop is CSGTGGSYEQYF. The CDR3 DNA reads TGCAGCGGAACCGGGGGGTCCTACGAGCAGTACTTC.

J is TRBJ2-3 and V is TRBV11-2; no clear D gene. Per germline, CDR1 SGHAT and CDR2 FQNNGV. There are 12 residues in the CDR3. V shed 7 bases and J shed 14 bases, with 19 bases lying between them. The DNA of the CDR3 is TGTGCCAGCACCGATGCCGCTAGAGACGCGTATTTT. This codes for CASTDAARDAYF.

The chain links TRBV6-6 to TRBJ2-5, with 9 bases identical to TRBD1. Germline V gives CDR1 MNHNY, CDR2 SVGAGI (reference sequence). V was clipped by 7 bases and J by 4 bases; unmatched bases: 7. The CDR3 loop spans 14 amino acids. As DNA, the CDR3 is TGTGCCAGCACCCAGCTGGACAGGGGAGAGACCCAGTACTTC. Translated: CASTQLDRGETQYF.

In its sample, this clonotype was seen a few times. V usage is TRBV29-1 and J usage is TRBJ1-1; 7 nucleotides agree with TRBD1. V was pared by 1 base and J by 4 bases, with 3 bases of the junction left unmatched. The CDR3 is 13 amino acids. Per germline, CDR1 SQVTM and CDR2 ANQGSEA. CDR3 sequence reads: CSVEGTGSTEAFF. In nucleotides, the CDR3 is TGCAGCGTTGAAGGGACAGGCAGCACTGAAGCTTTCTTT. Combining the CDR3 with reference TRBV29-1 and TRBJ1-1 gives the whole variable domain SAVISQKPSRDICQRGTSLTIQCQVDSQVTMMFWYRQQPGQSLTLIATANQGSEATYESGFVIDKFPISRPNLTFSTLTVSNMSPEDSSIYLCSVEGTGSTEAFFGQGTRLTVV.

The chain employs TRBV11-2 and TRBJ2-1; 8 positions match TRBD2. This CDR3 region has 16 residues. With 5 bases clipped from V and 5 bases from J, the junction kept 11 bases outside the gene matches. Per the germline V gene, CDR1 is SGHAT and CDR2 is FQNNGV. The CDR3 reads CASSPLFSGKNNEQFF. CDR3 sequence (DNA): TGTGCCAGCAGCCCTTTATTTAGCGGGAAGAACAATGAGCAGTTCTTC.

This chain links TRBV7-2 with TRBJ2-3; D ambiguous. Germline values: CDR1 SGHTA, CDR2 FQGNSA. The CDR3 is made up of 13 amino acids. V was pared by 1 base and J by 14 bases, with 16 bases between. CDR3 residues: CASSLGGATSAYF. The CDR3 nucleotides are TGTGCCAGCAGCTTAGGTGGAGCGACGAGCGCGTATTTT.

V gene TRBV12-3 or TRBV12-4 combines with J gene TRBJ1-1; D is unclear. The V and J ends lost 5 bases and 9 bases respectively, with 16 bases between them. The CDR3 runs to 13 residues. CDR3 DNA: TGTGCCAGCAGTCCCCTCGGCGTTCGGAAAGCTTTCTTT. Amino acid sequence: CASSPLGVRKAFF.

The chain combines TRBV15 with TRBJ2-5; 8 bases line up with TRBD1. The V and J ends lost 3 bases and 1 base, in that order; junction bases with no gene match: 4. CDR3 length: 15 amino acids. The germline gives CDR1 LNHNV, CDR2 YYDKDF (reference sequence). The CDR3 is CATSSGGQGQETQYF. CDR3 DNA sequence: TGTGCCACCAGCAGCGGCGGACAGGGCCAAGAGACCCAGTACTTC.

By proportion, this clonotype is medium-sized (0.01 to 0.1%). The chain links TRBV7-2 to TRBJ1-2; a possible D gene is TRBD1 (5 bases). The CDR3 sequence is 12 residues long. V was shortened by 5 bases and J by 7 bases, with 11 bases between the two germline ends. Germline CDR1 SGHTA, CDR2 FQGNSA. The CDR3 nucleotides read TGTGCCAGCAGCCAGGGATTTGCTGGCTACACCTTC. Translation gives CASSQGFAGYTF.

This CDR3 is CASSHSAGGAHEQYF. CDR3 sequence (DNA): TGTGCCAGCAGCCATTCGGCGGGAGGGGCCCACGAGCAGTACTTC. This chain links TRBV3-1 with TRBJ2-7; 9 nucleotides agree with TRBD2. CDR3 length: 15 amino acids. Germline V lookup: CDR1 LGHDT, CDR2 YNNKEL (reference sequence). With 3 bases clipped from V and 5 bases from J, the junction kept 8 bases outside the gene matches.

This chain connects TRBV3-1 to TRBJ2-5; D not resolved. CDR3 length: 15 amino acids. V was shortened by 4 bases and J by 1 base, with 13 bases between the two germline ends. From germline, CDR1 is LGHDT and CDR2 YNNKEL (reference sequence). As DNA, the CDR3 is TGTGCCAGCAGCCGGGCGACGGGTGTCCAAGAGACCCAGTACTTC. It codes for CASSRATGVQETQYF.

The sample holds a few counts of this clonotype. This chain links TRBV3-1 with TRBJ1-2; D might be TRBD1 (6 bases). This CDR3 contains 17 residues. Trimming pared 4 bases from V and 4 bases from J, leaving 22 bases between. CDR1 and CDR2 (germline): LGHDT, YNNKEL (reference sequence). CDR3 bases: TGTGCCAGCAGCCGTCGGGACACGCCATTGTTCGGCTATGGCTACACCTTC. Translated, it gives CASSRRDTPLFGYGYTF.

The V and J genes are TRBV20-1 and TRBJ2-1; D not resolved. From germline, CDR1 is DFQATT and CDR2 SNEGSKA (reference sequence). V was pared by 6 bases and J by 3 bases, with 9 bases between. The CDR3 length is 12 residues. CDR3: CSAPGVYNEQFF. The CDR3 bases are TGCAGTGCCCCTGGGGTCTACAATGAGCAGTTCTTC.

The J gene is TRBJ1-2, the V gene TRBV28; D gene uncertain. Looked up from germline, CDR1 is MDHEN and CDR2 is SYDVKM. The CDR3 is 14 residues long. The V and J ends lost 5 bases and 5 bases respectively, with 15 bases between them. CDR3 DNA: TGTGCCAGCAGTGCGACCGCCTCGACTTATGGCTACACCTTC. Translated: CASSATASTYGYTF.

The chain uses TRBV20-1 and TRBJ2-3, with D unresolved. CDR3 length: 14 residues. Looked up from germline, CDR1 is DFQATT and CDR2 is SNEGSKA (reference sequence). V gave up 3 bases and J gave up 0 bases, with 10 bases separating them. This chain's CDR3 is CSASGSFSTDTQYF. The DNA for the CDR3 is TGCAGTGCTAGTGGCTCATTTAGCACAGATACGCAGTATTTT.